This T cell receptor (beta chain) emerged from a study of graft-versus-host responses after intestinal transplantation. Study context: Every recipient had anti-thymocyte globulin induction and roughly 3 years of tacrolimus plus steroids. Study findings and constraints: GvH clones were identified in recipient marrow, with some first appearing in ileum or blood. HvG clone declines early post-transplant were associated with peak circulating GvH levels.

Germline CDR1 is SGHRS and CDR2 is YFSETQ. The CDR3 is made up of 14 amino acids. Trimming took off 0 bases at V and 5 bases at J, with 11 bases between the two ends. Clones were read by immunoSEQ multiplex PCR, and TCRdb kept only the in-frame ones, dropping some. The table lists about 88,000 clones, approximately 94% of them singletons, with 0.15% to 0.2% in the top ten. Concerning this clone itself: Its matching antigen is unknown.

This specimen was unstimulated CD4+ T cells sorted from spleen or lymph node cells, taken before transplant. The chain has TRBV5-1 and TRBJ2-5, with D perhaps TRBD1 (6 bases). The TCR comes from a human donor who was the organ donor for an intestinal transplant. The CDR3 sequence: CASSLGQAMETQYF. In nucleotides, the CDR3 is TGCGCCAGCAGCTTGGGACAGGCGATGGAGACCCAGTACTTC.